This TCR beta chain was obtained from a study of T cells in Graves' hyperthyroidism and ophthalmopathy (dated by TCRdb to 2018 to 2020). Looking at the study overall: Peripheral blood samples were taken at initial diagnosis, before any treatment was given. To identify TCR V-J signatures that set the groups apart, the researchers used a discovery cohort of 90 to 100 patients, made up of under 50 with Graves' ophthalmopathy and approximately 57 with stable Graves' hyperthyroidism. Prospective prediction of ophthalmopathy was tested in an independent validation cohort of 18 to 20 hyperthyroidism patients and 17 patients who later progressed to ophthalmopathy. TCR Vbeta CDR3 sequencing of 130 to 150 peripheral blood samples (about 45 ophthalmopathy, about 80 hyperthyroidism and approximately 17 progressor patients) is reported in the paper. Once sampling was done, hyperthyroidism patients were given methimazole at a starting dose of 30 mg daily, whereas ophthalmopathy patients were given high-dose intravenous methylprednisolone. The study also compared thyroid tissue and blood T-cell repertoires from about six Graves' hyperthyroidism patients. For training and testing, the 80 to 100 patients in the discovery cohort were randomly divided in a 7:3 ratio.

This clonotype came up many times. Its antigen is unknown. The sample holds no much larger clone one base away, and base qualities are not on file. Broad study findings and their caveats: Sample size was not statistically predetermined, and investigators were not blinded to group allocation. In validation, the model predicted progression to ophthalmopathy a median of 6.5 months before onset, with roughly 71% sensitivity and roughly 77% specificity. A 13 V-J signature model separated ophthalmopathy from stable hyperthyroidism, with approximately 86% sensitivity and roughly 81% specificity in cross-validation and 80%/75% in testing. Blood samples also contained most of the expanded thyroid clonotypes (frequency above 0.001), which suggests that blood repertoires may reflect thyroid immune responses.

Amplification of TCR beta CDR3 regions was carried out from RNA transcripts. For the first round of RT-PCR on the TCR CDR3, the HTBI primer set was used together with the Qiagen OneStep RT-PCR kit. A second multiplex PCR round built the libraries, followed by size selection and purification. Sequencing of the libraries was done on an Illumina HiSeq2000 using paired-end 100 bp reads. Turning to the authors' computational methods: SOAPnuke was used to process the raw data, removing reads that contained adapters or uncalled bases, had a mean Phred below 15, or lacked an exact match to the constant primer or identifier. COPE v1.2.5 was used to merge the high-quality paired reads, and each unique nucleotide sequence was defined as a clonotype. MiTCR v1.1 was used to align clonotypes to the IMGT TRBV, TRBD and TRBJ reference segments. Analysis was restricted to V-J combinations with a frequency above 0.0001, which covered 99.2% of repertoires. A TCS score was defined as the ratio of F50 (clonal expansion) to E x V (chaos), with BLOSUM62-based TCRdist applied between CDR3 peptides within each V-J. Welch's t-statistics and random forest reduced 450 to 600 V-J features to 13, which were used in a naive Bayes classifier (R e1071). TCRdb redid the processing of the public reads, applying fastp at Q25 and MiXCR, and retained in-frame beta chains. A single entry per CDR3 protein holds the most common genes and DNA from its merged rows. These V and J calls rely on TCRdb rather than the paper's analysis. The sample table lists hundreds of thousands of distinct CDR3 sequences, around 16% of them with a count of one. Around 4% of the sample is held by the ten biggest clonotypes.

CDR1 is given as DFQATT and CDR2 as SNEGSKA, both from the germline V gene (reference sequence). Cut back by 0 bases and 0 bases, the V and J ends lie 18 bases apart. From the cysteine up to the phenylalanine, the CDR3 has a length of 17 residues. The entry retains the CDR3 DNA only, 51 bases that are in frame from base 1. Graves' hyperthyroidism was defined as stable when no progression to ophthalmopathy occurred over 18 months of follow-up. The hyperthyroidism patients were between 18 and 65 years old and newly diagnosed, with a disease duration of less than 2 months. Exclusion was applied to patients with uncontrolled infections, other autoimmune diseases, pregnancy or lactation. Diagnoses were established on the basis of clinical symptoms, serum thyroxine and TRAb, thyroid ultrasound, and orbital computed tomography. PBMCs were separated from 10 ml of fresh peripheral blood using Ficoll-Paque density gradient centrifugation. Total RNA was extracted using Trizol reagent, and RNA quality was assessed on an Agilent 2100 Bioanalyzer.

The chain is made from TRBV20-1 and TRBJ2-7, and the D gene may be TRBD1, 7 bases matching. The sequencing input was blood. The clonotype was recovered from a young woman with Graves' hyperthyroidism. The CDR3 loop reads CSARDPTGRRGSYEQYF. The DNA is TGCAGTGCTAGAGATCCGACAGGGAGGCGGGGCTCCTACGAGCAGTACTTC.